A selection of T cell receptor beta chains follows, all from one sample in a study of T cell responses to AZD1222 COVID-19 vaccine. Some clones are missing from TCRdb's copy, which holds only in-frame ones; the method was immunoSEQ multiplex PCR. The sample has 150,000 to 200,000 clones, approximately 92% seen once. The sequences come from peripheral blood, collected on day 0 of AZD1222 vaccination. The origin of the receptors is an adult in good health. Each CDR3 is given without its conserved first and last residue. The order of the fields is V gene, CDR3 protein.

V: TRBV6-2/TRBV6-3; CDR3: ASSLRGLTTEAF
V: TRBV11-2; CDR3: ASSPISRYEQY
V: TRBV24-1; CDR3: ATSDSLGNEQY
V: TRBV5-1; CDR3: ASSPGFERGELF
V: TRBV20-1; CDR3: SASKGSRTQPQH
V: TRBV5-1; CDR3: ASSLQGPYNEQF
V: TRBV2; CDR3: ASSGDRGIYGYT
V: TRBV6-1; CDR3: ASSEYVLASGNTIY
V: TRBV13; CDR3: ASSAAQSQETQY
V: TRBV5-5; CDR3: ASSLEGMSNQPQH
V: TRBV19; CDR3: ASSIAPYTGRINSPLH
V: TRBV27; CDR3: ASREGVQETQY
V: TRBV28; CDR3: ASSYDRAKVTEAF
V: TRBV7-2; CDR3: ASSFGTARAGELF
V: TRBV28; CDR3: ASSPRPSRNYGYT
V: TRBV6-5; CDR3: ASSQGIEKLF
V: TRBV6-1; CDR3: ASSDLGQYEQY
V: TRBV7-8; CDR3: ASSQNQRAQRTGELF
V: TRBV11-2; CDR3: ASSLVGGRTGELF
V: TRBV28; CDR3: ASSFAGGGDEQF
V: TRBV6-5; CDR3: ASSSVGRGNTEAF
V: TRBV27; CDR3: ASRIAGKNTEAF
V: TRBV4-3; CDR3: ASSQGTGPSTVTQY
V: TRBV25-1; CDR3: ASSEIYRAYEQY